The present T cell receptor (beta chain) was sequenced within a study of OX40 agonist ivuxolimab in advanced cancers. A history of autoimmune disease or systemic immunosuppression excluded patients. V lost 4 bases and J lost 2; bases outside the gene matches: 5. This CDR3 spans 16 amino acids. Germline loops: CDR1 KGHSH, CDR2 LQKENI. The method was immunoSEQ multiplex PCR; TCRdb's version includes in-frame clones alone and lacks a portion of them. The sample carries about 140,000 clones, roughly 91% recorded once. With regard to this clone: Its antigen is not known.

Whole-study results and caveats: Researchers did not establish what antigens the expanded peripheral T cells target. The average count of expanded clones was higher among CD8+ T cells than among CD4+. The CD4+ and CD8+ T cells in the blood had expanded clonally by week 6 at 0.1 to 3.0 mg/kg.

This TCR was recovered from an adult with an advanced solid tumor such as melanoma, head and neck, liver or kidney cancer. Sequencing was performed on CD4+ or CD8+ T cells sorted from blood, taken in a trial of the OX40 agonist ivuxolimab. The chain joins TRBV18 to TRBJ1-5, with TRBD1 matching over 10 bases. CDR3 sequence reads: CASSQTGGLGNQPQHF. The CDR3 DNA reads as TGTGCCAGCTCACAGACAGGGGGCCTGGGCAATCAGCCCCAGCATTTT.